This TCR beta chain was identified during a study of CD8 T cells in Susac syndrome. The ends lost 6 bases at V and 6 bases at J; junction bases unmatched: 5. This CDR3 is built from 12 residues. The germline CDR1 and CDR2 sequences are DFQATT and SNEGSKA (reference sequence). The RNA input was roughly 0.45 to 1 ug, and it was reverse transcribed with random hexamers. TCRdb processed the immunoSEQ multiplex PCR reads anew with MiXCR; each CDR3 protein has one entry. The repertoire has about 200,000 distinct CDR3 sequences, 90% to 95% of them found once; the top ten carry 0.085% to 0.095%. The receptor was derived from a human donor with multiple sclerosis. The sequenced sample was CD4+ T cells from PBMCs. The genes are TRBV20-1 and TRBJ2-7; TRBD1 matches 10 bases. The CDR3: CSAERTGGEQYF. CDR3 sequence (DNA): TGCAGTGCCGAGAGGACAGGGGGCGAGCAGTACTTC.